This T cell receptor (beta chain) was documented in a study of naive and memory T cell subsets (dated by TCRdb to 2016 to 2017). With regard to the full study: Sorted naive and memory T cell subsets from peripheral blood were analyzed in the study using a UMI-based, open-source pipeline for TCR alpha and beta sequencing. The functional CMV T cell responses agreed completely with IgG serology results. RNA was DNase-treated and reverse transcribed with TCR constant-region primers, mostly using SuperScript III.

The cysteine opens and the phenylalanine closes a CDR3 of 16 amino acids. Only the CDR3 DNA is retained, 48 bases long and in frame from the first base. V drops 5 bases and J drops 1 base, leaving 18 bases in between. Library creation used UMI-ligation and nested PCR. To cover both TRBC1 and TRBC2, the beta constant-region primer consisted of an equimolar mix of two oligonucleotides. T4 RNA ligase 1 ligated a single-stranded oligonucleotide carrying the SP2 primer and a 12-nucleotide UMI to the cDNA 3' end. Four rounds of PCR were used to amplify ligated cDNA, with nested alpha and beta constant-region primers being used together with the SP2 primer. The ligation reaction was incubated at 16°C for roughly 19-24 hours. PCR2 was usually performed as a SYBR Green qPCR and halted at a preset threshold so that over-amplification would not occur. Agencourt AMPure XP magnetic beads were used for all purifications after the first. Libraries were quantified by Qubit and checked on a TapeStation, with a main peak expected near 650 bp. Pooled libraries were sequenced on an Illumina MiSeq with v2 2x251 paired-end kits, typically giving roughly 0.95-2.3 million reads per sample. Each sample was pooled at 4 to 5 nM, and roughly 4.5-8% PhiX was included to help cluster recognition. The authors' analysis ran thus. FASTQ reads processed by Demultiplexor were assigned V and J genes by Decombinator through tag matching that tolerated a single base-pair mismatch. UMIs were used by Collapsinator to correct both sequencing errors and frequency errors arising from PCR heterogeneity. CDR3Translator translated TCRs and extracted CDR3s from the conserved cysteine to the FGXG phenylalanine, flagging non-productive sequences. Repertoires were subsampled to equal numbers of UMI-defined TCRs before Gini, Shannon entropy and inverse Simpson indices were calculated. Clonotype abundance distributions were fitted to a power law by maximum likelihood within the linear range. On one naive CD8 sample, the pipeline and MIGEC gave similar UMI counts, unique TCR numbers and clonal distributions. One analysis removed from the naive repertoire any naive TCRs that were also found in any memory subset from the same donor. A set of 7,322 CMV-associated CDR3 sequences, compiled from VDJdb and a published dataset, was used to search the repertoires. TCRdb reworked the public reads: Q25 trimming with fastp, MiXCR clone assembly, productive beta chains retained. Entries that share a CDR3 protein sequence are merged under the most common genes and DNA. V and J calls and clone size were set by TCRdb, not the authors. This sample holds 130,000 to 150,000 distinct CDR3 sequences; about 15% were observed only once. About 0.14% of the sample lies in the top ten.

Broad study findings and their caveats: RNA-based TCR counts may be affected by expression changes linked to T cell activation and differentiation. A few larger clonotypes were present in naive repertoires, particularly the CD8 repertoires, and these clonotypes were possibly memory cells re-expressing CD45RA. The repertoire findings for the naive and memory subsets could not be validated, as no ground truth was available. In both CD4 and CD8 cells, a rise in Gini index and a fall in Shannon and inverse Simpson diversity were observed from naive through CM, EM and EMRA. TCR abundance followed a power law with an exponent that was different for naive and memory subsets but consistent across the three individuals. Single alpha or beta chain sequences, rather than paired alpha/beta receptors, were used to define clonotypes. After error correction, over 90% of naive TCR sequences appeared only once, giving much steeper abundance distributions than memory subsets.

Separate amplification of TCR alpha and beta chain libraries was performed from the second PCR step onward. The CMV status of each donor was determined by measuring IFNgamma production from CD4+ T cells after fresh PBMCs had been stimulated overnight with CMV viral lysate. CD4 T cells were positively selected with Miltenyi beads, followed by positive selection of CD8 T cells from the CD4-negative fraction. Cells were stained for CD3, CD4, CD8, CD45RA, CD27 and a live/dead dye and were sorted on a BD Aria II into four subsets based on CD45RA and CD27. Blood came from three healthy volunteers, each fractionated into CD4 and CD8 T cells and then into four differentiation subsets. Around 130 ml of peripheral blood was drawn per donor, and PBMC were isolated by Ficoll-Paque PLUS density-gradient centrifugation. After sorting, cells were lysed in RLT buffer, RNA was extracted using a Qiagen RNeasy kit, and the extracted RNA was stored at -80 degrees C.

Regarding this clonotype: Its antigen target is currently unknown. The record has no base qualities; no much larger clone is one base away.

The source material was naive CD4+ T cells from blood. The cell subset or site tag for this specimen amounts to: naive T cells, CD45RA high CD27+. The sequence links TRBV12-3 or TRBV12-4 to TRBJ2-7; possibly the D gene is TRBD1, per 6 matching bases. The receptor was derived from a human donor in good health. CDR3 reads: CASSPRGTGLSYEQYF. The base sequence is TGTGCCAGCAGTCCCAGGGGTACCGGCCTATCCTACGAGCAGTACTTC.